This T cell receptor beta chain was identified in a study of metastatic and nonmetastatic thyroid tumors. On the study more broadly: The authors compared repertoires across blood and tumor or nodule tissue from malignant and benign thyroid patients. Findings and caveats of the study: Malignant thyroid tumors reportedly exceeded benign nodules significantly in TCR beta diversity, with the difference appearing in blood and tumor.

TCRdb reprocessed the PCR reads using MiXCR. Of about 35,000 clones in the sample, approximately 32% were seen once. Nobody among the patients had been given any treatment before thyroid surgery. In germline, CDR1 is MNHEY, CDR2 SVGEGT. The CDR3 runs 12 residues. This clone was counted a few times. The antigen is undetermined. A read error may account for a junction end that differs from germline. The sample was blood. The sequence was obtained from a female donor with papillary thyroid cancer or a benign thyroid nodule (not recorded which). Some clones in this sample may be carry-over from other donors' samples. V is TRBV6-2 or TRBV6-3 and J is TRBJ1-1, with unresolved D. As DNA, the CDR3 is TGTGTCAGCAGTTCGTCCGGGGCTGAAGCTTTCTTT. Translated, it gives CVSSSSGAEAFF.